One T cell receptor (beta chain) is described in this entry. The target antigen is unknown. Antigen-specific CD4+ T cells were expanded (with viral peptide pools) by the ViraFEST assay ahead of sequencing. Following a roughly ten-day culture, CD4+ T cells were purified. Documented for the person is a PCR-confirmed SARS-CoV-2 infection occurring between March and December 2020. Repertoires were generated with immunoSEQ multiplex PCR, while TCRdb's copy carries only in-frame clones and drops some. Of more than 20,000 clones listed, about three quarters are singletons. CDR3 length equals 17 residues. Trimming took 1 base from V and 6 from J; bases not matched to a gene: 11. Germline assignment: CDR1 SGDLS and CDR2 YYNGEE. This sample was included in a study of vaccination effects on CD4 cells after COVID-19. At the level of the study: Participants were given two doses of BNT162b2 or mRNA-1273 vaccine. Sampling occurred 16 days and one week pre-vaccination in two convalescent patients. Regarding the study as a whole: Convalescent patients' post-vaccine spike repertoire was mostly distinct vaccine-induced clones. Marked clonal contraction was seen in infection- and vaccine-induced clones late after vaccination.

The input for sequencing was CD4+ T cells from PBMCs cultured with SARS-CoV-2 spike peptides, taken before COVID-19 vaccination. The rearrangement uses TRBV9 and TRBJ2-3, with TRBD2 identical over 10 bases. This TCR was sampled from a human donor who had a prior SARS-CoV-2 infection. This CDR3 reads CASSVMGLAQTIDTQYF. CDR3 bases: TGTGCCAGCAGCGTAATGGGACTAGCGCAAACCATCGATACGCAGTATTTT.